A single sample gave rise to the 18 T cell receptor beta chains below, sequenced in a study of T cells after posttransplantation cyclophosphamide. The naive gate required viable CD3+CD4+ or CD3+CD8+ cells with CCR7+CD45RA+CD45RO-CD95-CD27+CD28+ phenotype. Libraries were prepared by immunoSEQ multiplex PCR; TCRdb keeps only in-frame clonotypes and omits some of them. The repertoire holds about 22,000 clones, with 95% to 98% as singletons. Sample: naive CD4+ T cells sorted from PBMCs. The receptors come from a man over 45 in good health, CMV-negative, and a related stem cell transplant donor.

V is TRBV7-2 and J is TRBJ2-7, with D tentatively TRBD2 (6 bases). The CDR3 totals 14 residues. Trimming removed 6 bases at V and 3 bases at J, with 15 bases between. CDR1 is SGHTA, CDR2 FQGNSA, per germline. In nucleotides, the CDR3 is TGTGCCAGCAGACCTGGAGGGGTGGTCTACGAGCAGTACTTC. Amino acids: CASRPGGVVYEQYF.

V usage is TRBV5-6 and J usage is TRBJ2-5; 10 bases line up with TRBD1. CDR1 and CDR2 from the germline V gene are SGHDT and YYEEEE. V trimming: 2 bases; J trimming: 0 bases; junction bases outside the gene matches: 4. The CDR3 loop spans 16 amino acids. This chain's CDR3 is CASSFLGQGNQETQYF. In nucleotides, the CDR3 is TGTGCCAGCAGCTTCTTGGGACAGGGGAACCAAGAGACCCAGTACTTC. Full variable domain (remainder filled in from reference TRBV5-6 and TRBJ2-5): DAGVTQSPTHLIKTRGQQVTLRCSPKSGHDTVSWYQQALGQGPQFIFQYYEEEERQRGNFPDRFSGHQFPNYSSELNVNALLLGDSALYLCASSFLGQGNQETQYFGPGTRLLVL.

The gene calls are TRBV7-9 and TRBJ2-6, with a possible D match to TRBD1 (6 bases). V was trimmed by 10 bases and J by 2 bases, leaving 12 bases between them. This CDR3 has 14 amino acids. Germline V CDR1 and CDR2: SEHNR, FQNEAQ (reference sequence). The CDR3 spells CAKGEGAGANVLTF. DNA for the CDR3: TGTGCCAAGGGTGAGGGGGCTGGGGCCAACGTCCTGACTTTC.

A single count supports this clone. V and J are TRBV5-4 and TRBJ2-7; TRBD1 agrees at 9 bases. Trimming cost V 4 bases and J 6 bases; bases outside gene matches: 8. CDR3 size: 14 residues. Germline loops: CDR1 SGHNT, CDR2 YYREEE (reference sequence). This CDR3 reads CASSQGQGKREQYF. The CDR3 coding sequence is TGTGCCAGCAGCCAGGGACAGGGTAAGCGCGAGCAGTACTTC.

The genes are TRBV5-4 and TRBJ1-4; perhaps TRBD1 as D (5 bases). CDR1 is SGHNT, CDR2 YYREEE, per germline (reference sequence). Trimming took 4 bases from V and 5 from J, leaving 12 bases between them. CDR3 length equals 14 residues. CDR3 amino acids: CASSLTQGNEKLFF. The CDR3 DNA follows: TGTGCCAGCAGCCTCACGCAGGGCAATGAAAAACTGTTTTTT.

The gene calls are TRBV5-1 and TRBJ1-2; no firm D call. The CDR3 has 14 amino acids. Germline V CDR1 and CDR2: SGHRS, YFSETQ. Trimming took 4 bases from V and 4 from J, leaving 14 bases between them. For the CDR3, the DNA is TGCGCCAGCAGCCCGCGGGATCCATTCTATGGCTACACCTTC. This translates into CASSPRDPFYGYTF.

V is TRBV28 and J is TRBJ2-1, with 10 positions matching TRBD2. Germline CDR1 is MDHEN and CDR2 is SYDVKM. CDR3 length equals 16 residues. Trimming removed 8 bases from V and 4 bases from J; junction bases left unmatched: 11. CDR3 loop: CASSSAASGGYNEQFF. CDR3 DNA sequence: TGTGCCAGCTCATCCGCCGCTAGCGGGGGTTACAATGAGCAGTTCTTC. The whole variable domain, filled in from reference TRBV28 and TRBJ2-1, reads DVKVTQSSRYLVKRTGEKVFLECVQDMDHENMFWYRQDPGLGLRLIYFSYDVKMKEKGDIPEGYSVSREKKERFSLILESASTNQTSMYLCASSSAASGGYNEQFFGPGTRLTVL.

This chain uses TRBV5-8 with TRBJ2-7, with a tentative D call TRBD1 (6 bases). V lost 4 bases and J lost 1, with 15 bases in between. Germline V gene sequence: CDR1 SGHTS, CDR2 YDEGEE. The CDR3 spans 15 residues. The CDR3 sequence is CASSVRLQGSYEQYF. CDR3 nucleotide sequence: TGTGCCAGCAGCGTGCGACTACAGGGTTCCTACGAGCAGTACTTC.

The J gene is TRBJ2-7, the V gene TRBV19; 9 nucleotides agree with TRBD1. Germline-derived CDR1 and CDR2 are LNHDA and SQIVND (reference sequence). V dropped 8 bases and J dropped 0; count of bases not matched to a gene: 5. This CDR3 contains 14 residues. The CDR3 loop is CASRRDRVSYEQYF. DNA of the CDR3: TGTGCCAGTCGCCGGGACAGGGTCTCCTACGAGCAGTACTTC. Based on the CDR3 plus reference TRBV19 and TRBJ2-7, the full variable domain is DGGITQSPKYLFRKEGQNVTLSCEQNLNHDAMYWYRQDPGQGLRLIYYSQIVNDFQKGDIAEGYSVSREKKESFPLTVTSAQKNPTAFYLCASRRDRVSYEQYFGPGTRLTVT.

The rearrangement uses TRBV6-5 and TRBJ2-7; 12 bases align to TRBD1. The CDR3 sequence is 15 residues long. Germline V gives CDR1 MNHEY, CDR2 SVGAGI. With 6 bases clipped from V and 7 bases from J, the junction kept 10 bases outside the gene matches. CDR3 nucleotide sequence: TGTGCCAGCAGACTCTGGGGACAGGGGGCTGGAGAGCAGTACTTC. Its translation is CASRLWGQGAGEQYF.

The V call is TRBV18, the J call TRBJ2-3; 8 bases align to TRBD2. This CDR3 is 15 amino acids long. CDR1 KGHSH and CDR2 LQKENI come from the germline V gene. Trimming took 6 bases from V and 3 from J; bases not matched to a gene: 8. For the CDR3, the DNA is TGTGCCAGCTCTCGGGGACTAGAGGCGACAGATACGCAGTATTTT. Translated: CASSRGLEATDTQYF.

CDR3 in amino acids: CASSLRASGSTDTQYF. The CDR3, as DNA: TGCGCCAGCAGCTTGAGGGCTAGCGGATCCACAGATACGCAGTATTTT. The chain recombines TRBV5-1 with TRBJ2-3; 7 bases agree with TRBD2. The ends lost 1 base at V and 2 bases at J; junction bases unmatched: 7. The CDR3 length is 16 residues. Per the germline V gene, CDR1 is SGHRS and CDR2 is YFSETQ.

This chain joins TRBV14 and TRBJ1-2; D gene unclear. This CDR3 contains 13 residues. Germline V gives CDR1 SGHDN, CDR2 FVKESK. Trimming took 4 bases from V and 6 from J, leaving 12 bases between them. The CDR3 here is CASSPRVRDGYTF. In DNA form, the CDR3 reads TGTGCCAGCAGCCCCAGAGTCCGGGATGGCTACACCTTC.

The chain employs TRBV19 and TRBJ2-1, with a possible D match to TRBD1 (5 bases). Germline lookup yields CDR1 LNHDA and CDR2 SQIVND (reference sequence). The V gene lost 4 bases and the J gene lost 9 bases, with 19 bases spanning the gap. This CDR3 contains 15 residues. CDR3 DNA: TGTGCCAGTAGTAGCGGCAGGGCTCTTGATGGTGAGCAGTTCTTC. Protein sequence: CASSSGRALDGEQFF.

The chain recombines TRBV7-3 with TRBJ2-1; 7 bases fit TRBD2. Germline CDR1 SGHTA, CDR2 FQGTGA. This CDR3 has 15 amino acids. V lost 1 base, J lost 7 bases, and 7 bases stayed unmatched. CDR3 amino acids: CASSLSGGPGNEQFF. The CDR3 DNA reads as TGTGCCAGCAGCTTAAGCGGGGGTCCCGGGAATGAGCAGTTCTTC.

This sequence joins TRBV11-2 and TRBJ1-1; D is perhaps TRBD1 (6 bases). With 5 bases removed from V and 11 bases from J, the gap between germline ends came to 15 bases. Looked up from germline, CDR1 is SGHAT and CDR2 is FQNNGV. The CDR3 spans 12 residues. DNA of the CDR3: TGTGCCAGCAGCCTACAGGGAGGGGAGGCTTTCTTT. Its protein product is CASSLQGGEAFF.

This rearrangement joins TRBV5-4 to TRBJ1-2; 7 nucleotides agree with TRBD1. The CDR3 totals 15 residues. Losses at the gene ends were 9 bases for V and 3 bases for J; bases not matched to a gene: 14. The germline V gene has CDR1 SGHNT and CDR2 YYREEE (reference sequence). CDR3 protein: CATGRGDRADYGYTF. The CDR3 DNA is TGTGCCACCGGGCGAGGTGACAGGGCCGACTATGGCTACACCTTC.

The chain uses TRBV18 and TRBJ2-7; a possible D gene is TRBD2 (6 bases). Germline-derived CDR1 and CDR2 are KGHSH and LQKENI. The V end was cut by 5 bases, the J end by 0 bases, with 20 bases between. This CDR3 is built from 17 residues. The CDR3 reads CASSSAGGTESSYEQYF. DNA for the CDR3: TGTGCCAGCTCATCAGCTGGGGGGACCGAAAGCTCCTACGAGCAGTACTTC.